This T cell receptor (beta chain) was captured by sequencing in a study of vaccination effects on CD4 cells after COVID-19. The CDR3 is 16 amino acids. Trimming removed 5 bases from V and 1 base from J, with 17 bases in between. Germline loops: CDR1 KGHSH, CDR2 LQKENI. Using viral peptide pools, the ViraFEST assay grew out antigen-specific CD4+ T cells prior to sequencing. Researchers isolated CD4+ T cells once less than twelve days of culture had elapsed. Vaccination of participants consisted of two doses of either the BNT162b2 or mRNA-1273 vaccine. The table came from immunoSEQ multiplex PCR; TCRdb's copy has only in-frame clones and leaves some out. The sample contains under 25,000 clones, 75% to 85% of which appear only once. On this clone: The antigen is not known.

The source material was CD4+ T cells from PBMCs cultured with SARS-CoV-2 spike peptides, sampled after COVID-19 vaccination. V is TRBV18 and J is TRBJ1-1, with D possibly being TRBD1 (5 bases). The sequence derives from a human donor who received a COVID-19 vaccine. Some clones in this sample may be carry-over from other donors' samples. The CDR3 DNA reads TGTGCCAGCTCAATTGCTCCGGGACTGGAGAACACTGAAGCTTTCTTT. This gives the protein CASSIAPGLENTEAFF.